Sequencing of this T cell receptor beta chain was carried out in a study of cytomegalovirus exposure and HLA in healthy donors. On the study more broadly: As released early, the data held 75 million to 90 million unique TCRs from HLA-typed donors.

The PCR made use of 60 Vbeta and 13 Jbeta primers. Assay used: immunoSEQ multiplex PCR; TCRdb lists only in-frame clones, some missing. Of over 150,000 clones listed, about 90% are singletons. The CDR3 sequence is 14 residues long. Germline values: CDR1 SGHTA, CDR2 FQGNSA. The junction had 7 bases not matched to a gene; V was cut back by 5 bases and J by 4 bases. The origin of this receptor is a girl under three years old in good health and CMV-seronegative. The chain joins TRBV7-2 to TRBJ2-5; TRBD1 aligns across 7 bases. The source material was PBMCs. The CDR3 here is CASSLRPGGETQYF. In DNA, the CDR3 is TGTGCCAGCAGCCTACGTCCAGGGGGAGAGACCCAGTACTTC.